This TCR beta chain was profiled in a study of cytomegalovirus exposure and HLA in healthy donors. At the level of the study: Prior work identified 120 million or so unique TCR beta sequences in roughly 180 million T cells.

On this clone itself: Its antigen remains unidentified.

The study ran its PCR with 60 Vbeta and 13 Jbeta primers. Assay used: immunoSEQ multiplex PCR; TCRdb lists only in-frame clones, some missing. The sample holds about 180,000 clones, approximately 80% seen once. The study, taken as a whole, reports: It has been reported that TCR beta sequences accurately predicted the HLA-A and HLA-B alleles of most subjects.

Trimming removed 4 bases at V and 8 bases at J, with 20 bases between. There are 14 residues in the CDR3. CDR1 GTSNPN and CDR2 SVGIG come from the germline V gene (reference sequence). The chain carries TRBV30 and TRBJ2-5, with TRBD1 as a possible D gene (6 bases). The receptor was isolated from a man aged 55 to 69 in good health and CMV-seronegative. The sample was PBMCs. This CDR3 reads CAWNPNRDGITQYF. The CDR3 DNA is TGTGCCTGGAACCCGAACAGGGATGGGATCACCCAGTACTTC.